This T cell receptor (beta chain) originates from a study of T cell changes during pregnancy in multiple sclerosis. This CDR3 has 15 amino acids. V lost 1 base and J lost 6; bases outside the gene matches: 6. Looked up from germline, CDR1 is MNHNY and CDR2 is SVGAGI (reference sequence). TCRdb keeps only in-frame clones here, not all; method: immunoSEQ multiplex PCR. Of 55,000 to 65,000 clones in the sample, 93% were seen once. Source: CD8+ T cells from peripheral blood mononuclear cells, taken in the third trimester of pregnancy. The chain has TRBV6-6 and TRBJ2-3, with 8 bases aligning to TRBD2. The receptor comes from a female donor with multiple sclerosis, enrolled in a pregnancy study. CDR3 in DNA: TGTGCCAGCAGTTACTTAGGGACTAGGGGCGATACGCAGTATTTT. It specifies CASSYLGTRGDTQYF.